Following are 5 T cell receptor beta chains from one sample sequenced in a study of shared clonotypes between healthy human individuals. Method: immunoSEQ multiplex PCR; TCRdb's copy keeps in-frame clones and lacks some. This sample has approximately 2.3 million clones, with 93% found just once. Material for sequencing was naive CD4+ T cells from PBMCs. The sample's subset: CD45RA+ positively selected. These receptors were collected from a man aged 18 to 29 in good health. Some clones in this sample may be carry-over from other donors' samples.

The chain couples TRBV5-1 to TRBJ1-4, with D unclear. The germline V and J ends were trimmed by 1 base and 7 bases, with 11 bases remaining between them. The germline V gene has CDR1 SGHRS and CDR2 YFSETQ. The CDR3 is made up of 14 amino acids. For the CDR3, the DNA is TGCGCCAGCAGCTTGTCCCGAACTGGTGAAAAACTGTTTTTT. Protein: CASSLSRTGEKLFF.

As regards this clone: Distinct nucleotide sequences in the sample also encode this CDR3. V and J are TRBV7-9 and TRBJ2-7, with D perhaps TRBD2 (6 bases). This CDR3 has 15 residues. V was shortened by 1 base and J by 1 base, with 11 bases between the two germline ends. The V gene's germline CDR1 is SEHNR and CDR2 FQNEAQ (reference sequence). For the CDR3, the DNA is TGTGCCAGCAGCTTAGGGCTGGGGGGTTCCTACGAGCAGTACTTC. Translated: CASSLGLGGSYEQYF.

This clone was observed once. Other DNA sequences in this sample translate to the same CDR3. The rearrangement uses TRBV27 and TRBJ2-5; maybe TRBD1 (6 bases). The CDR3 extends over 14 amino acids. V lost 5 bases to trimming and J lost 1 base, with 11 bases between them. In germline, CDR1 is MNHEY, CDR2 SMNVEV (reference sequence). This chain's CDR3 is CASSPRTVQETQYF. CDR3 nucleotide sequence: TGTGCCAGCAGTCCCCGGACAGTCCAAGAGACCCAGTACTTC.

The V call is TRBV27, the J call TRBJ2-5; a possible D gene is TRBD1 (6 bases). The germline V gene has CDR1 MNHEY and CDR2 SMNVEV (reference sequence). This CDR3 contains 14 residues. Trimming removed 6 bases from V and 5 bases from J, with 16 bases in between. CDR3 sequence reads: CASRAMGTLETQYF. The CDR3 DNA sequence: TGTGCCAGCAGAGCAATGGGGACACTGGAGACCCAGTACTTC.

The chain recombines TRBV10-3 with TRBJ1-1; TRBD1 is a possible D gene (5 bases). Germline CDR1 and CDR2: ENHRY and SYGVKD. Trimming took off 4 bases at V and 5 bases at J, with 20 bases between the two ends. There are 16 residues in the CDR3. In DNA form, the CDR3 reads TGTGCCATCAGTGTTAATTCTAGGGGTAGGAAGACTGAAGCTTTCTTT. This gives the protein CAISVNSRGRKTEAFF.